This TCR beta chain stems from a study of blood T cell repertoires in COVID-19. The wider study: T cells, B-cell-depleted T cells, or PBMCs provided the cDNA or gDNA that served as material.

In the original processing: Reference gene primer amplification yielded estimated nucleated cell counts. The method was immunoSEQ multiplex PCR; TCRdb's version includes in-frame clones alone and lacks a portion of them. V, J and clone size reflect that table, while D and trimming were determined from the DNA. The sample includes some 45,000 clones, 86% seen only once; the top ten take 9.2%. With 0 bases removed from V and 8 bases from J, the gap between germline ends came to 5 bases. Germline V gives CDR1 DFQATT, CDR2 SNEGSKA (reference sequence). The CDR3 extends over 11 amino acids. The rearrangement links TRBV20-1 to TRBJ2-1, with D hard to call. The sequenced material came from peripheral blood. The sequence was obtained from a human donor in a cohort sampled during active COVID-19. CDR3 loop: CSARDLYEQFF. The DNA of the CDR3 is TGCAGTGCTAGAGATCTCTATGAGCAGTTCTTC.